This T cell receptor (beta chain) was sequenced in a study of CD8 T cells in Susac syndrome (dated by TCRdb to about 2019). Study-level background: The study used repertoire sequencing to test whether antigen drove CD8+ T cell activation and differentiation in Susac syndrome. The study compared CD8+ T cell repertoire clonality among roughly 12 healthy donors, about 14 Susac syndrome patients and 15 multiple sclerosis patients.

As for this clonotype: The specificity of this receptor is unknown. No base-level quality is on record; no much larger clone is a single base apart.

What the research found in general, with its limitations: The TCR sequencing and HLA analysis was acknowledged to have included a relatively small number of individuals.

Compared with germline, V lacks 5 bases and J lacks 2 bases; bases without a gene match: 9. CDR1 and CDR2 were assigned from the germline V gene (reference sequence) as MNHEY and SMNVEV. The CDR3 runs 16 amino acids, cysteine and phenylalanine included. Kept here is only the CDR3 DNA, which spans 48 bases and is read in frame from base 1. RNA was extracted using the RNeasy kit, and about 0.5 to 1 ug of the RNA was reverse transcribed with random hexamers. The immunoSEQ multiplex PCR assay, which covers 54 Vbeta and 13 Jbeta segments, was used to amplify TCR beta CDR3 regions. PCR amplification bias was corrected using a synthetic template baseline for primer optimization and computational correction. The authors processed their data as follows. Reads were assigned to V, D and J genes according to IMGT and analyzed in immunoSEQ Analyzer, with only productive sequences retained. To calculate clonality, Shannon entropy was normalized by log2 of the number of productive unique sequences and then subtracted from one. For each patient and control, public and private clones were evaluated within the 100 most prevalent clones. Clones were defined as Susac-specific when absent from the healthy and MS cohorts, from about 1,100 published viral clones and from other ImmuneACCESS disease sequences. The raw public reads went through TCRdb reprocessing: fastp at Q25, MiXCR clone calling, in-frame beta chains kept. A single entry per CDR3 protein holds the most common genes and DNA from its merged rows. These V and J calls derive from TCRdb rather than the authors' analysis. Present in this sample are approximately 110,000 distinct CDR3 sequences, over 90% of which were seen just once. The top ten clonotypes cover less than 0.4% of the sample.

High-throughput TCR beta sequencing profiled peripheral blood CD8+ and CD4+ T cells from healthy donors, Susac syndrome patients and multiple sclerosis patients. Treatment-naive patients with stable or active relapsing-remitting disease fulfilling revised McDonald criteria were used as multiple sclerosis controls. CD8+ TEMRA cells were enriched by FACS, while bulk CD8+ and CD4+ T cells were purified by magnetic negative isolation. Blood was collected in EDTA tubes and processed within 24 hours, with PBMCs isolated through density gradient centrifugation. PBMCs intended for TCR sequencing were frozen in liquid nitrogen and were later thawed in a 37 degrees C water bath. Purity of sorted or isolated CD4+, CD8+ and CD8+ TEMRA cells was at least 90%.

The rearranged segments are TRBV27 and TRBJ2-7; a stretch of 10 junction bases matches TRBD1. Material for sequencing was CD8+ T cells from PBMCs. The clonotype originates from a human donor with multiple sclerosis. The nucleotides are TGTGCCAGCAGTCCGGGGACAGGGGCGCAACCCTACGAGCAGTACTTC. Its protein product is CASSPGTGAQPYEQYF.